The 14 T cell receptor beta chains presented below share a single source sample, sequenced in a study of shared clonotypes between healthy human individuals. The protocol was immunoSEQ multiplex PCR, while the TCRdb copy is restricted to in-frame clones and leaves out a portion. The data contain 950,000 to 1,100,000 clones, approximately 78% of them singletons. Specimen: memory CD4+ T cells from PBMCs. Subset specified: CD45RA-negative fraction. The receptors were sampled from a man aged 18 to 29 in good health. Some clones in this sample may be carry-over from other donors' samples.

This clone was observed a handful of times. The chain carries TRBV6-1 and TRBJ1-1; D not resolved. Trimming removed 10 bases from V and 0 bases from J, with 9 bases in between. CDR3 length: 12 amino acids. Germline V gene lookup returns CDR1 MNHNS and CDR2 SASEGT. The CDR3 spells CAIEQLNTEAFF. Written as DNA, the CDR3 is TGTGCCATTGAGCAGCTGAACACTGAAGCTTTCTTT.

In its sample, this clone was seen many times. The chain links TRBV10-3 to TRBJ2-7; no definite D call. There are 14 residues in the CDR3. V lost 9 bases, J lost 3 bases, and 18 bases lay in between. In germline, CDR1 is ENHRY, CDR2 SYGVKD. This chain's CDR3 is CAIRGTGDFYEQYF. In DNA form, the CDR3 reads TGTGCCATTAGAGGAACGGGTGACTTCTACGAGCAGTACTTC.

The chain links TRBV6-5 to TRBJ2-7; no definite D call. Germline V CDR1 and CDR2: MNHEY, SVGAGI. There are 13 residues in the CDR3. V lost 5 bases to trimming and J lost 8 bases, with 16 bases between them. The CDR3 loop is CASSEPTGVKQYF. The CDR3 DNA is TGTGCCAGCAGTGAGCCGACGGGTGTGAAGCAGTACTTC.

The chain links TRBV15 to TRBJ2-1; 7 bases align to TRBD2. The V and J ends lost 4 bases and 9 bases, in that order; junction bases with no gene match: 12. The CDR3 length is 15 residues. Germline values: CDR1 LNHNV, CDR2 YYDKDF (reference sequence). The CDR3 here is CATSITTSPISEQFF. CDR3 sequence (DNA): TGTGCCACCAGCATAACGACTAGCCCTATCAGTGAGCAGTTCTTC. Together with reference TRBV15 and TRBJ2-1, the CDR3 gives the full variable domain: DAMVIQNPRYQVTQFGKPVTLSCSQTLNHNVMYWYQQKSSQAPKLLFHYYDKDFNNEADTPDNFQSRRPNTSFCFLDIRSPGLGDTAMYLCATSITTSPISEQFFGPGTRLTVL.

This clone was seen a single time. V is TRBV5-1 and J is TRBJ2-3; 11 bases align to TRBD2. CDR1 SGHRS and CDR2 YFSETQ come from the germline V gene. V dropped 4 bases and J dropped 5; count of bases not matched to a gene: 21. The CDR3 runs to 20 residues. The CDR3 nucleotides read TGCGCCAGCAGCCCGAGGGGGCTAGCGGGAGGTCTAATTCGGGGAGATACGCAGTATTTT. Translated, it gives CASSPRGLAGGLIRGDTQYF. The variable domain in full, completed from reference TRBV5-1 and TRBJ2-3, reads KAGVTQTPRYLIKTRGQQVTLSCSPISGHRSVSWYQQTPGQGLQFLFEYFSETQRNKGNFPGRFSGRQFSNSRSEMNVSTLELGDSALYLCASSPRGLAGGLIRGDTQYFGPGTRLTVL.

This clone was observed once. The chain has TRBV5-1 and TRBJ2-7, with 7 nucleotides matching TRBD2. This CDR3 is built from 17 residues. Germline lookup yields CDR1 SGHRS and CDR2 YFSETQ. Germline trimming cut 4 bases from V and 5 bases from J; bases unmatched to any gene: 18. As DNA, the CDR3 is TGCGCCAGCAGCCCCCTATCAGGCGGCGGGAGTATCAACGAGCAGTACTTC. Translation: CASSPLSGGGSINEQYF.

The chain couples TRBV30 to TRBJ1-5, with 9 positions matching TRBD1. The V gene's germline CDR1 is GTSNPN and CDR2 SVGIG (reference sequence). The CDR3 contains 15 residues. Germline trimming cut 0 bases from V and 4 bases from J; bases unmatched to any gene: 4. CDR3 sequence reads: CAWSVGGQGNQPQHF. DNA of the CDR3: TGTGCCTGGAGTGTGGGCGGACAGGGGAATCAGCCCCAGCATTTT.

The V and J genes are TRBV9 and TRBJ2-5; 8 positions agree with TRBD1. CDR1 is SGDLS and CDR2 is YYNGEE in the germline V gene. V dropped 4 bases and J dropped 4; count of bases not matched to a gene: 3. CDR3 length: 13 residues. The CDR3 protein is CASSQGASETQYF. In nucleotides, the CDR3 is TGTGCCAGCAGCCAGGGGGCTTCAGAGACCCAGTACTTC.

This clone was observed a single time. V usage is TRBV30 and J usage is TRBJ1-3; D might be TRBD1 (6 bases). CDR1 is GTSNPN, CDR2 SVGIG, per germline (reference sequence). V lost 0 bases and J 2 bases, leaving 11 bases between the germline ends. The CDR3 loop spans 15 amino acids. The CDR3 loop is CAWSVAGAAGNTIYF. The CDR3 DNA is TGTGCCTGGAGTGTGGCAGGGGCGGCTGGAAACACCATATATTTT.

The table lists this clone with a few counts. The CDR3 sequence is CASSEGGRSTYGYTF. DNA for the CDR3: TGTGCCAGCTCCGAGGGGGGGAGGTCTACTTATGGCTACACCTTC. The J gene is TRBJ1-2, the V gene TRBV25-1; possibly TRBD1 for D (6 bases). Trimming took 8 bases from V and 5 from J, leaving 21 bases between them. The CDR3 runs 15 residues. Germline CDR1 and CDR2: MGHDK and SYGVNS.

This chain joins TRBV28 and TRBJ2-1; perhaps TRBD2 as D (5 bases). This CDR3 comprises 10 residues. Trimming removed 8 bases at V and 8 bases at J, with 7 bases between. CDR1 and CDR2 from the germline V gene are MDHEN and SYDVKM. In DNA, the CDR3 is TGTGCCAGCGGAGGCTATGAGCAGTTCTTC. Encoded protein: CASGGYEQFF. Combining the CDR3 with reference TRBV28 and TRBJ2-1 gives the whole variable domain DVKVTQSSRYLVKRTGEKVFLECVQDMDHENMFWYRQDPGLGLRLIYFSYDVKMKEKGDIPEGYSVSREKKERFSLILESASTNQTSMYLCASGGYEQFFGPGTRLTVL.

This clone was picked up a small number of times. CDR3 amino acids: CASSPPGSVPIYGYTF. The CDR3 DNA reads TGTGCCAGCTCACCACCCGGATCGGTCCCGATCTATGGCTACACCTTC. The chain employs TRBV18 and TRBJ1-2; D call uncertain. V was pared by 0 bases and J by 4 bases, with 15 bases between. CDR3 length: 16 residues. The germline V gene has CDR1 KGHSH and CDR2 LQKENI.

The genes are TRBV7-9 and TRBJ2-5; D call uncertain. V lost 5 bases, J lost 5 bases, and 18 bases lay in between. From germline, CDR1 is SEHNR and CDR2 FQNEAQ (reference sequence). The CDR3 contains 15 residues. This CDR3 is CASSRAGWGTETQYF. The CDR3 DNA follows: TGTGCCAGCAGCCGTGCCGGATGGGGAACGGAGACCCAGTACTTC.

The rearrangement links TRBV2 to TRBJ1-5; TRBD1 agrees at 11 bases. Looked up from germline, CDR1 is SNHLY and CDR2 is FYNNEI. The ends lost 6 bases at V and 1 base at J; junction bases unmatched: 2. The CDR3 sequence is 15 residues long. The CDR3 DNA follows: TGTGCCAGCAGCGGGGACAGGGGGAGCAATCAGCCCCAGCATTTT. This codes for CASSGDRGSNQPQHF.